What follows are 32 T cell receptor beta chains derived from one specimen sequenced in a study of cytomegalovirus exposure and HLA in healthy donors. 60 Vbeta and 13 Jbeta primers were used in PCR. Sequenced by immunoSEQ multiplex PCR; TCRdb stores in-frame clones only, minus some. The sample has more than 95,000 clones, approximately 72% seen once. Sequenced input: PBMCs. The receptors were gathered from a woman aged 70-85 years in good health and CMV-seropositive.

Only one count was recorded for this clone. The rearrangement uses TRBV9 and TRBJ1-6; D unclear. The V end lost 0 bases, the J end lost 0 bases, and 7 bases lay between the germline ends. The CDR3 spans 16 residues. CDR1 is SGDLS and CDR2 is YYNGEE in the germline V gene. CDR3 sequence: CASSVEEDSYNSPLHF. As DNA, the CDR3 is TGTGCCAGCAGCGTAGAGGAGGACTCCTATAATTCACCCCTCCACTTT.

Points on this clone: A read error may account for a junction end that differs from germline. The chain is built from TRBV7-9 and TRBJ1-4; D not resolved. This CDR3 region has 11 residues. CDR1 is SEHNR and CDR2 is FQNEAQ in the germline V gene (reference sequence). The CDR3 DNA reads TGTTCCAGCAGCTCCGTTGAAAAACTGTTTTTT. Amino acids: CSSSSVEKLFF.

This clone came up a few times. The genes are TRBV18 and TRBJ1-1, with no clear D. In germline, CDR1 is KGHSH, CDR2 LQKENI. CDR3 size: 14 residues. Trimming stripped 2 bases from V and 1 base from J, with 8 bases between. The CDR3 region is CASSPIGRNTEAFF. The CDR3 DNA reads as TGTGCCAGCTCACCAATTGGGAGGAACACTGAAGCTTTCTTT.

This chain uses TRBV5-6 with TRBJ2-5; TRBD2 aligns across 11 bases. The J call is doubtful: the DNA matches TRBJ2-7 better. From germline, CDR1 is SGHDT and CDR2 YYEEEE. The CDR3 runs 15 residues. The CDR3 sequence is CASSFLAGGPYEQYF. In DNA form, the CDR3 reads TGTGCCAGCAGCTTTCTAGCGGGAGGTCCCTACGAGCAGTACTTC.

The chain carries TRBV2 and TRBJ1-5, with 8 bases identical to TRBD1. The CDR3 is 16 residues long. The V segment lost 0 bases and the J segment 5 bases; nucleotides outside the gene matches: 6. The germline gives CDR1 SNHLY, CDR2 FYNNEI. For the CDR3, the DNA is TGTGCCAGCAGTGAAGCAGCACAGGGGGGGTATCAGCCCCAGCATTTT. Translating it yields CASSEAAQGGYQPQHF. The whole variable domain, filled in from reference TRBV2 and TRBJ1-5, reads EPEVTQTPSHQVTQMGQEVILRCVPISNHLYFYWYRQILGQKVEFLVSFYNNEISEKSEIFDDQFSVERPDGSNFTLKIRSTKLEDSAMYFCASSEAAQGGYQPQHFGDGTRLSIL.

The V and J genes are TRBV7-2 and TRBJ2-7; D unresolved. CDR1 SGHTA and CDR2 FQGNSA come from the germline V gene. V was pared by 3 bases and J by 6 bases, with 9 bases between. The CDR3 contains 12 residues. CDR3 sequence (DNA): TGTGCCAGCAGCTTGATACGGTCCGAGCAGTACTTC. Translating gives CASSLIRSEQYF.

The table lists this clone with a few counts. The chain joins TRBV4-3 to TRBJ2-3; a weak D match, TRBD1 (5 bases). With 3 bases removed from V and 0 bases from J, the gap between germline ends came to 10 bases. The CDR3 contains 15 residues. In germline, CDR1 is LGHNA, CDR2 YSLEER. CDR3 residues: CASSHATGSTDTQYF. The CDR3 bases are TGCGCCAGCAGCCACGCCACAGGAAGCACAGATACGCAGTATTTT.

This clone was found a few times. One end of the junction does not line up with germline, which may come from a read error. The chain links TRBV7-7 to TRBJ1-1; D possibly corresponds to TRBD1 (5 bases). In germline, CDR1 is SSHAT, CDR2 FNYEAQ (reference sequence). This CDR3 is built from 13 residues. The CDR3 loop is CASSLTANTEAFF. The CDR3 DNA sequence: TGTGCTAGCAGCCTGACAGCGAACACTGAAGCTTTCTTT. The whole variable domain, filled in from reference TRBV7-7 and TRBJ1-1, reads GAGVSQSPRYKVTKRGQDVTLRCDPISSHATLYWYQQALGQGPEFLTYFNYEAQPDKSGLPSDRFSAERPEGSISTLTIQRTEQRDSAMYRCASSLTANTEAFFGQGTRLTVV.

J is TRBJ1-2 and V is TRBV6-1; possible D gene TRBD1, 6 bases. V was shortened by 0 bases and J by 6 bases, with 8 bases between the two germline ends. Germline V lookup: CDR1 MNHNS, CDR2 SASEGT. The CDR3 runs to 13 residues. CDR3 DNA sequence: TGTGCCAGCAGTGAAGCGGGGGCCCATGGCTACACCTTC. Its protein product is CASSEAGAHGYTF.

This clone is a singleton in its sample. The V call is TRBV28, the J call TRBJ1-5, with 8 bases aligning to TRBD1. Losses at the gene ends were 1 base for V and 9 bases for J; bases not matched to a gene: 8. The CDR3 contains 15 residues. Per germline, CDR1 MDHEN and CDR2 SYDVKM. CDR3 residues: CASSLSAGGQRPQHF. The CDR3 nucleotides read TGTGCCAGCAGTTTATCGGCAGGGGGCCAGCGGCCCCAGCATTTT.

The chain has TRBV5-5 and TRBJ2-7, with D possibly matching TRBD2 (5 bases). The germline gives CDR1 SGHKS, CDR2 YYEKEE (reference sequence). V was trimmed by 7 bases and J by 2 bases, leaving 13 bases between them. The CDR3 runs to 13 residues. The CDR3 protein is CASAPGTAYEQYF. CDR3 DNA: TGTGCCAGCGCCCCGGGAACGGCCTACGAGCAGTACTTC.

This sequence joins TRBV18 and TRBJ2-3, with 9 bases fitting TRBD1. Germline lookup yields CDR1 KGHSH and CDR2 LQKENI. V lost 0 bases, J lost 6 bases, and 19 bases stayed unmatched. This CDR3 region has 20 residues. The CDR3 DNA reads TGTGCCAGCTCACCACCGCTCATGGGTCCGGGACAGGGTGGTCCGGATACGCAGTATTTT. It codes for CASSPPLMGPGQGGPDTQYF.

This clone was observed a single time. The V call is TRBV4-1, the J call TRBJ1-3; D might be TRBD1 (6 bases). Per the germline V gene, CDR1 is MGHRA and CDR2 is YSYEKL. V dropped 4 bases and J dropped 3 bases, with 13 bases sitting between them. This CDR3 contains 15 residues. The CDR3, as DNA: TGCGCCAGCAGCCGACTGACAGGCTTTGGAAACACCATATATTTT. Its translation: CASSRLTGFGNTIYF.

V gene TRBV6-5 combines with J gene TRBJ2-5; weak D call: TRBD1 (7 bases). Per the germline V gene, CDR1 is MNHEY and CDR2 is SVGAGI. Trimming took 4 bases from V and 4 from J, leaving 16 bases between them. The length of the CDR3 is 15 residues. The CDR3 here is CASSLRPRGVETQYF. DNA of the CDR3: TGTGCCAGCAGTTTAAGGCCCAGGGGGGTAGAGACCCAGTACTTC.

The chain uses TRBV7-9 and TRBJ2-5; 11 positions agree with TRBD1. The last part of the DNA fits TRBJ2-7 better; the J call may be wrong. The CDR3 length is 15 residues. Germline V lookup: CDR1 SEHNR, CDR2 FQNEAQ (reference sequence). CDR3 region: CASSSSGTGGGEQYF. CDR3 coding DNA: TGTGCCAGCAGCTCGTCCGGGACAGGGGGAGGCGAGCAGTACTTC.

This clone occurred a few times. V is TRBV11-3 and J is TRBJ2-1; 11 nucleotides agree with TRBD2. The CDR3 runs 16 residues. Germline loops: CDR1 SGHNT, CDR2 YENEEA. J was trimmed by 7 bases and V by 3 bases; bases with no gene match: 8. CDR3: CASSLTSGALGNEQFF. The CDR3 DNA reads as TGTGCCAGCAGCTTGACTAGCGGGGCGCTGGGTAATGAGCAGTTCTTC.

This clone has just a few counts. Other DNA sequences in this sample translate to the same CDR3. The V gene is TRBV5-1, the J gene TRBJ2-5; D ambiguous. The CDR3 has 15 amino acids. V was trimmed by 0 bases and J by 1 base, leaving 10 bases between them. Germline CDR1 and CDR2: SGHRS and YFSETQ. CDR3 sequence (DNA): TGCGCCAGCAGCTTGGTTGACAAACCCCAAGAGACCCAGTACTTC. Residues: CASSLVDKPQETQYF. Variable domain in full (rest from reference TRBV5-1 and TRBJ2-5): KAGVTQTPRYLIKTRGQQVTLSCSPISGHRSVSWYQQTPGQGLQFLFEYFSETQRNKGNFPGRFSGRQFSNSRSEMNVSTLELGDSALYLCASSLVDKPQETQYFGPGTRLLVL.

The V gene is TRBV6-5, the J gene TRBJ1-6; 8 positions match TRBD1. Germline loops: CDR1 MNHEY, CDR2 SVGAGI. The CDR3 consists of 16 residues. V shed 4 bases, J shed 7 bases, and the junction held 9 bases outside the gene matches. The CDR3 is CASSFTGGLENSPLHF. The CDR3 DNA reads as TGTGCCAGCAGTTTTACAGGGGGACTGGAGAATTCACCCCTCCACTTT.

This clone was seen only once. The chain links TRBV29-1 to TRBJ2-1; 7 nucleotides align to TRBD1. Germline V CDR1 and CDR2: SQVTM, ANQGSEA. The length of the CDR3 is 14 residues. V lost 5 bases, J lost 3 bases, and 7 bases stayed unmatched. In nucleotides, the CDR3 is TGCAGCGTTTCCCGGGACAGCAACTACAATGAGCAGTTCTTC. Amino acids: CSVSRDSNYNEQFF.

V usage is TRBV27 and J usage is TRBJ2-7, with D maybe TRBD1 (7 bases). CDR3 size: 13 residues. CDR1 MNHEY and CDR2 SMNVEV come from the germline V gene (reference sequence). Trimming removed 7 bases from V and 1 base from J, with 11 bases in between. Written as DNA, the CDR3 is TGTGCCAGCAAACAGGGGAGGTCCTACGAGCAGTACTTC. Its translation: CASKQGRSYEQYF.

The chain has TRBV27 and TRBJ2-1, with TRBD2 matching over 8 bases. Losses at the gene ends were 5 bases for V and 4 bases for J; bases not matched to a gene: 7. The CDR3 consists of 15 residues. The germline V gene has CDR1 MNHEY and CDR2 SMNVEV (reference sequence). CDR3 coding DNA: TGTGCCAGCAGTCCAGTGGCTAGCGGGTACAATGAGCAGTTCTTC. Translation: CASSPVASGYNEQFF.

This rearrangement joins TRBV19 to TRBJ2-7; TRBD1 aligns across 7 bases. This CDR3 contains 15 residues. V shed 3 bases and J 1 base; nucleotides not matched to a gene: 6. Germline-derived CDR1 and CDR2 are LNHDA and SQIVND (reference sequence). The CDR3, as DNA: TGTGCCAGTAGTATCTCCGGACAGGTTTCCTACGAGCAGTACTTC. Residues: CASSISGQVSYEQYF.

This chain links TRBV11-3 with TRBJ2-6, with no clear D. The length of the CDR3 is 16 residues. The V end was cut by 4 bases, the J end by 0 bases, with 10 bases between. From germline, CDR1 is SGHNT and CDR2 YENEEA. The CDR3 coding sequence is TGTGCCAGCAGCTCTTCATCTAGCTCTGGGGCCAACGTCCTGACTTTC. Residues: CASSSSSSSGANVLTF.

The CDR3 is CASSFSTGTSSYEQYF. The CDR3, as DNA: TGTGCCAGCAGCTTCTCAACCGGGACTAGCTCCTACGAGCAGTACTTC. The rearrangement uses TRBV7-8 and TRBJ2-7; 8 positions match TRBD2. Trimming took 3 bases from V and 0 from J; bases not matched to a gene: 7. Per the germline V gene, CDR1 is SGHVS and CDR2 is FQNEAQ. The CDR3 covers 16 residues.

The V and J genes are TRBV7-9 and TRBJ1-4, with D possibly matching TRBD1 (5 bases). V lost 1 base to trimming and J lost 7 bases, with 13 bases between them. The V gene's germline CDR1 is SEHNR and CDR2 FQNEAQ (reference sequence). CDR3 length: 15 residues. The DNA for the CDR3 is TGTGCCAGCAGCTTAGGGGGATCCGGGGGTGAAAAACTGTTTTTT. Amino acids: CASSLGGSGGEKLFF.

CDR3 region: CASSHGRADQETQYF. CDR3 sequence (DNA): TGTGCCAGCAGTCACGGGAGGGCCGACCAAGAGACCCAGTACTTC. The V gene is TRBV5-8, the J gene TRBJ2-5; 8 nucleotides match TRBD2. Germline CDR1 reads SGHTS; CDR2 reads YDEGEE. The CDR3 extends over 15 amino acids. V lost 5 bases to trimming and J lost 0 bases; unmatched junction nucleotides: 6.

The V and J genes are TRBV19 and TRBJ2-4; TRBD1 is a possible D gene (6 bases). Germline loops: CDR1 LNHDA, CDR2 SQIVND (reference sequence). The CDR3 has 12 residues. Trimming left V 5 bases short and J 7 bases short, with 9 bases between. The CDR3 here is CASSAQGNIQYF. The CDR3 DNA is TGTGCCAGTAGTGCTCAGGGGAACATTCAGTACTTC.

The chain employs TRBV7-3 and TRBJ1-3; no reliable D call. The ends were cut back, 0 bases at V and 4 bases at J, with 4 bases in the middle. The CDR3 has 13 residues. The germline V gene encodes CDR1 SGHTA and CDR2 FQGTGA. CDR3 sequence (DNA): TGTGCCAGCAGCTTAACCACAGGAAACACCATATATTTT. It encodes CASSLTTGNTIYF.

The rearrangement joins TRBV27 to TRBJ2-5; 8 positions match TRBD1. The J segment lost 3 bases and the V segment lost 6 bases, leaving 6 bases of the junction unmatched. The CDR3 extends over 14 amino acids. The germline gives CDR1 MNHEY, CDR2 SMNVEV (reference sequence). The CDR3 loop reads CASRPGTGKETQYF. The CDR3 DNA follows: TGTGCCAGCAGGCCCGGGACAGGCAAAGAGACCCAGTACTTC.

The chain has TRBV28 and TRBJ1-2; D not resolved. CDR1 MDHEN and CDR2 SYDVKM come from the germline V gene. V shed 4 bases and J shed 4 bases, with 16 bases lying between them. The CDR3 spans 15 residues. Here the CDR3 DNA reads TGTGCCAGCAGTTCGCGCGGGTTGCCCGGCTATGGCTACACCTTC. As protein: CASSSRGLPGYGYTF.

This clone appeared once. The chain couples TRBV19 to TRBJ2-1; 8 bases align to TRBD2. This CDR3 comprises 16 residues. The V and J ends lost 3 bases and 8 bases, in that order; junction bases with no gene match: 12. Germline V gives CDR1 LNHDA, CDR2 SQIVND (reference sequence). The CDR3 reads CASSMPAGEGRDEQFF. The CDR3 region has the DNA TGTGCCAGTAGTATGCCAGCGGGAGAAGGGAGGGATGAGCAGTTCTTC.

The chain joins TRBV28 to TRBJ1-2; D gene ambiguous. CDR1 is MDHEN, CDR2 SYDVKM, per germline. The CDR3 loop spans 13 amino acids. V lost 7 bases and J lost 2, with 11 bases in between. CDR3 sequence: CASIRDGNYGYTF. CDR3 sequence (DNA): TGTGCCAGCATTAGAGACGGGAACTATGGCTACACCTTC.